These T cell receptor beta chains were read from a single sample in a study of shared T cell receptors in the human thymus. Sequencing used immunoSEQ multiplex PCR; TCRdb keeps in-frame clones, though not all of them. Altogether approximately 660,000 clones are present, 88% being singletons, with the ten largest covering 0.0095% to 0.012%. These data were likewise used in another study, on human thymus T cells.

The specimen was thymocytes. These receptors all come from a boy under two years old with a congenital heart defect. Each CDR3 is given with its conserved first and last residue. The D gene is left open where the match is weak. The size of a clone is reported for some rows only, either as once, few or many, or as a class for expanded clones.

few,TRBV10-2,.,TRBJ1-5,17,TGCGCCAGCAGTGAGTCGGGGGGGGAAGGGAGCAATCAGCCCCAGCATTTT,CASSESGGEGSNQPQHF
.,TRBV5-1,TRBD2,TRBJ2-7,16,TGCGCCAGCAGCCCCCCCTCGGCTAGCGGGCCCGCCGAGCAGTACTTC,CASSPPSASGPAEQYF
.,TRBV6-4,.,TRBJ2-1,12,TGTGCCAGCAGTGACCGTTACAATGAGCAGTTCTTC,CASSDRYNEQFF
.,TRBV11-2,.,TRBJ2-2,18,TGTGCCAGCAGCTTAGGGTTGGAGAGACTTTTCAACACCGGGGAGCTGTTTTTT,CASSLGLERLFNTGELFF
.,TRBV19,.,TRBJ2-7,15,TGTGCCAGTAGTATAGTTCAGGACAGCACCTACGAGCAGTACTTC,CASSIVQDSTYEQYF
.,TRBV2,TRBD2,TRBJ2-3,15,TGTGCCAGCAGTGAGCGGCTAGCGGGAATAGATACGCAGTATTTT,CASSERLAGIDTQYF
.,TRBV27,.,TRBJ2-1,16,TGTGCCAGCAGTTTAGGCCTGGGGGGCTCCTACAATGAGCAGTTCTTC,CASSLGLGGSYNEQFF
.,TRBV19,.,TRBJ2-3,17,TGTGCCAGTAGTGAGGTTGAGGGCCCGGAGTTCACAGATACGCAGTATTTT,CASSEVEGPEFTDTQYF
.,TRBV5-1,TRBD1,TRBJ2-2,16,TGCGCCAGCAGCTTGCGGACAGGGGGCAACACCGGGGAGCTGTTTTTT,CASSLRTGGNTGELFF
once,TRBV28,TRBD1,TRBJ2-5,14,TGTGCCAGCAGCCCCCCGGGACAGCAAGAGACCCAGTACTTC,CASSPPGQQETQYF
.,TRBV7-8,.,TRBJ2-5,12,TGTGCCAGCAGCATCAGGGGAGAGACCCAGTACTTC,CASSIRGETQYF
.,TRBV19,TRBD1,TRBJ1-2,14,TGTGCCAGTAGTATCCGACAGGGGAGGTATGGCTACACCTTC,CASSIRQGRYGYTF
.,TRBV27,.,TRBJ2-1,15,TGTGCCAGCAGGAAAGGGGCTTCCTCCTACAATGAGCAGTTCTTC,CASRKGASSYNEQFF
.,TRBV10-3,.,TRBJ2-7,14,TGTGCCATCAGTGGGGAGGTCGGGGCCTACGAGCAGTACTTC,CAISGEVGAYEQYF
.,TRBV9,.,TRBJ2-2,17,TGTGCCAGCAGCGTAGGTCTGGGGGCCCGTCGGGGCGGGGAGCTGTTTTTT,CASSVGLGARRGGELFF